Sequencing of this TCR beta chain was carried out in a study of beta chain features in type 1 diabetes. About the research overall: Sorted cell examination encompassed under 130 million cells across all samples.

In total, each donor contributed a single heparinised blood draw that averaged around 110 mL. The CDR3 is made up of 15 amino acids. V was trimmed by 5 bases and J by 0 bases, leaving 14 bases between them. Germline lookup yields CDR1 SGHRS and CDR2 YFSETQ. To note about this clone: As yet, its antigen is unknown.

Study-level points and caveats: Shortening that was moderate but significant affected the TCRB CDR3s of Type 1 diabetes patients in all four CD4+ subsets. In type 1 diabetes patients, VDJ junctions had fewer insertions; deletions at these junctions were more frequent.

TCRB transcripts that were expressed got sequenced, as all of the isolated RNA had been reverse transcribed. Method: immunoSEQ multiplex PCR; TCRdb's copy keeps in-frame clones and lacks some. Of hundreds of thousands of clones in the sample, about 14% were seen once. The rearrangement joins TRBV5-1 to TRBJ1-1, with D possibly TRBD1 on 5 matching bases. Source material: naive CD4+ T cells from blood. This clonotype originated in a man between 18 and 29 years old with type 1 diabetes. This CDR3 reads CASRAGTDMNTEAFF. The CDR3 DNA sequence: TGCGCCAGCAGGGCGGGGACCGATATGAACACTGAAGCTTTCTTT.